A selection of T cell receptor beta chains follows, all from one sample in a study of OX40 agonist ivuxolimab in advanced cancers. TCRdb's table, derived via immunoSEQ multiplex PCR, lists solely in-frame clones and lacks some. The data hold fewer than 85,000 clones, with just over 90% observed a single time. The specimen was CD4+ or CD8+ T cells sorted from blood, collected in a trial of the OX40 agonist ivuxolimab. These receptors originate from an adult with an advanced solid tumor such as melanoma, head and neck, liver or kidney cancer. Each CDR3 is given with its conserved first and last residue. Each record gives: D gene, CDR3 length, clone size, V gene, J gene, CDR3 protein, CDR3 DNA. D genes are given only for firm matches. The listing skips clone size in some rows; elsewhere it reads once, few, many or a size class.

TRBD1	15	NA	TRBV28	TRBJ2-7	CASSFRGQGSYEQYF	TGTGCCAGCAGTTTTAGGGGACAGGGATCCTACGAGCAGTACTTC
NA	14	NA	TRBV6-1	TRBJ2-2	CASLLGEVSGELFF	TGTGCCAGCTTATTGGGGGAGGTATCCGGGGAGCTGTTTTTT
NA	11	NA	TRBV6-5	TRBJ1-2	CATLDRYGYTF	TGTGCCACCCTCGACAGGTATGGCTACACCTTC
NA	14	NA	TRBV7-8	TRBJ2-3	CASSLSQGADTQYF	TGTGCCAGCAGCTTAAGCCAGGGAGCAGATACGCAGTATTTT
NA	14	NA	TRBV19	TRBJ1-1	CASSILGASTEAFF	TGTGCCAGTAGTATACTGGGGGCGAGCACTGAAGCTTTCTTT
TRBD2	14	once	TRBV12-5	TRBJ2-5	CASGWAGGQETQYF	TGTGCTAGTGGTTGGGCGGGGGGCCAAGAGACCCAGTACTTC
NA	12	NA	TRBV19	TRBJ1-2	CASRGSYYGYTF	TGTGCCAGTCGGGGCTCGTACTATGGCTACACCTTC
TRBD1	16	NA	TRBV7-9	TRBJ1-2	CASSPSGDRVNYGYTF	TGTGCCAGCAGTCCAAGTGGGGACAGGGTAAACTATGGCTACACCTTC
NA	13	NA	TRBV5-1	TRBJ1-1	CASSPAGVTGAFF	TGCGCCAGCAGCCCCGCGGGGGTTACAGGGGCTTTCTTT
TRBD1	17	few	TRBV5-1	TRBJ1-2	CASSPGDQQGSSYGYTF	TGCGCCAGCAGCCCTGGGGACCAACAGGGGTCCTCCTATGGCTACACCTTC
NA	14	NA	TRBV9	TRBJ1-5	CASSVGRDPLPQHF	TGTGCCAGCAGCGTAGGACGGGACCCCCTTCCCCAGCATTTT
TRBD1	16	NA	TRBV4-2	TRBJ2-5	CASSPGDRGREETQYF	TGTGCCAGCAGCCCAGGGGACAGGGGGCGGGAGGAGACCCAGTACTTC
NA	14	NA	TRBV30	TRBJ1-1	CAWSVKGVITEAFF	TGTGCCTGGAGTGTAAAGGGGGTGATCACTGAAGCTTTCTTT
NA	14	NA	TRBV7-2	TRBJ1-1	CASSPDGNLYEAFF	TGTGCCAGCAGCCCCGACGGGAATTTGTATGAAGCTTTCTTT
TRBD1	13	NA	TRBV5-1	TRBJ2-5	CASSLEGAETQYF	TGCGCCAGCAGCTTGGAGGGGGCGGAGACCCAGTACTTC
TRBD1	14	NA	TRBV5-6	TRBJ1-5	CASSWDRVGQPQHF	TGTGCCAGCAGTTGGGACAGGGTGGGTCAGCCCCAGCATTTT
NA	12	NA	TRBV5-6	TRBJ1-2	CASSWGGYGYTF	TGTGCCAGCAGTTGGGGGGGCTATGGCTACACCTTC
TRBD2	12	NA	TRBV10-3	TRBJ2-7	CAMGGGSYEQYF	TGTGCCATGGGGGGGGGTTCCTACGAGCAGTACTTC
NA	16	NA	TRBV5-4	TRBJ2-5	CASSLSGGGLQETQYF	TGTGCCAGCAGCTTGAGTGGCGGGGGCCTCCAAGAGACCCAGTACTTC
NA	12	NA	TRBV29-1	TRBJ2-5	CSACGGQETQYF	TGCAGCGCCTGCGGGGGACAGGAGACCCAGTACTTC
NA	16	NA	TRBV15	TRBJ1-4	CATSRDLAATNEKLFF	TGTGCCACCAGCAGAGATTTGGCAGCAACTAATGAAAAACTGTTTTTT
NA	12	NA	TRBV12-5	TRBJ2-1	CASGNTFDEQFF	TGTGCTAGTGGGAACACCTTTGATGAGCAGTTCTTC
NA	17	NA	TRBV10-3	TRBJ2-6	CAISESGVSSGANVLTF	TGTGCCATCAGTGAGTCAGGGGTTAGCTCTGGGGCCAACGTCCTGACTTTC
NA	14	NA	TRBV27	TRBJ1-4	CASGAWGGSEKLFF	TGTGCCAGTGGGGCGTGGGGGGGCAGTGAAAAACTGTTTTTT
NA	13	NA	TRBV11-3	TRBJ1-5	CASSFSENQPQHF	TGTGCCAGCAGCTTTTCCGAAAACCAGCCCCAGCATTTT
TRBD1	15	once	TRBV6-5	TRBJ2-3	CARSTDRAGTDTQYF	TGTGCCAGGTCAACGGACAGGGCTGGCACAGATACGCAGTATTTT
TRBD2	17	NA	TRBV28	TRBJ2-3	CASIKGGRGPYTDTQYF	TGTGCCAGCATAAAGGGAGGGCGGGGACCGTACACAGATACGCAGTATTTT
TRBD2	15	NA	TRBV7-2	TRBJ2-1	CASSLAPRGNNEQFF	TGTGCCAGCAGCTTAGCCCCGCGGGGGAACAATGAGCAGTTCTTC
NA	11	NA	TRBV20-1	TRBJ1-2	CSAKTFYGYTF	TGCAGTGCTAAGACATTTTATGGCTACACCTTC
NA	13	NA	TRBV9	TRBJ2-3	CASSVGVEDTQYF	TGTGCCAGCAGCGTAGGGGTGGAAGATACGCAGTATTTT
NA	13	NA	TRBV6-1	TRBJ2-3	CASTLGLTDTQYF	TGTGCCAGCACCCTGGGACTCACAGATACGCAGTATTTT
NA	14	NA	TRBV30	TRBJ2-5	CASPSRGDGETQYF	TGTGCCTCCCCCTCCCGGGGAGACGGGGAGACCCAGTACTTC
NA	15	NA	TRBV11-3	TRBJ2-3	CASSFGTIGTDTQYF	TGTGCCAGCAGCTTCGGAACAATAGGCACAGATACGCAGTATTTT
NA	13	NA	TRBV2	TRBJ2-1	CASSALVYNEQFF	TGTGCCAGCAGTGCGCTAGTCTACAATGAGCAGTTCTTC
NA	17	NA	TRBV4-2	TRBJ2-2	CASSQGNLRGSGGELFF	TGTGCCAGCAGCCAAGGGAATTTGAGGGGGTCGGGCGGGGAGCTGTTTTTT
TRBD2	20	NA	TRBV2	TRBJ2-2	CASSEIVGTSGAWYTGELFF	TGTGCCAGCAGTGAAATTGTCGGAACTAGCGGGGCCTGGTACACCGGGGAGCTGTTTTTT
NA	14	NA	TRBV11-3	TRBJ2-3	CASSRRDSTDTQYF	TGTGCCAGCAGCCGAAGGGACAGCACAGATACGCAGTATTTT
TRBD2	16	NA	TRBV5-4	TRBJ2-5	CASSPGLAGVGETQYF	TGTGCCAGCAGCCCAGGACTAGCGGGAGTGGGGGAGACCCAGTACTTC
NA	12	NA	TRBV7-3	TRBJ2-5	CASSRTLETQYF	TGTGCCAGCAGCCGGACGCTAGAGACCCAGTACTTC